A selection of T cell receptor beta chains follows, all from one sample in a study of T cell repertoires in cytomegalovirus infection. TCRdb called the reads again in MiXCR, with one record for every CDR3 protein. The top ten hold approximately 4.2% of the sample, which has 150,000 to 200,000 distinct CDR3 sequences, roughly 9% seen once. The sequencing sample was made of PBMCs. The source of these receptors is a human donor in good health (CMV status not recorded). Some clones in this sample may be carry-over from other donors' samples. The CDR3 runs from the conserved cysteine through the conserved F or W. The D gene is left open where the match is weak. Not all rows give a size; the values are once, few, many and, for expanded clones, a class.

j_call d_call v_call clone_size cdr3_aa cdr3_nt
TRBJ2-6 TRBD1 TRBV19 NA CASSIGRGSGANVLTF TGTGCCAGTAGTATAGGCAGGGGGTCTGGGGCCAACGTCCTGACTTTC
TRBJ2-7 NA TRBV6-5 NA CASSYGRTSYEQYF TGTGCCAGCAGTTACGGTCGAACTTCCTACGAGCAGTACTTC
TRBJ2-1 TRBD1 TRBV7-9 NA CASSWTGVAEQFF TGTGCCAGCAGCTGGACAGGGGTTGCTGAGCAGTTCTTC
TRBJ2-3 TRBD2 TRBV5-3 NA CASSSPGSSGGIPDTQYF TGTGCCAGCAGCAGTCCCGGGTCTAGCGGGGGGATCCCAGATACGCAGTATTTT
TRBJ1-5 NA TRBV2 NA CASSEGGRFSDQPQHF TGTGCCAGCAGTGAAGGGGGTAGGTTTTCAGATCAGCCCCAGCATTTT
TRBJ2-3 TRBD2 TRBV28 few CASSFTSGRAGSTDTQYF TGTGCCAGCAGTTTTACTAGCGGGAGGGCGGGCAGCACAGATACGCAGTATTTT
TRBJ2-3 NA TRBV5-1 many CASSTSTDTQYF TGCGCCAGCAGCACTAGCACAGATACGCAGTATTTT
TRBJ1-2 NA TRBV11-2 many CASSSWNYGYTF TGTGCCAGCAGCTCTTGGAACTATGGCTACACCTTC
TRBJ1-2 TRBD1 TRBV6-6 few CASRPRDRGLNYGYTF TGTGCCAGCAGGCCCCGGGACAGGGGGCTAAACTATGGCTACACCTTC
TRBJ2-5 NA TRBV7-3 NA CASSNSGAQETQYF TGTGCCAGCAGCAATAGCGGAGCTCAAGAGACCCAGTACTTC
TRBJ2-1 NA TRBV7-6 many CASSLGAGAYNEQFF TGTGCCAGCAGCTTAGGAGCGGGCGCATACAATGAGCAGTTCTTC
TRBJ1-3 NA TRBV11-2 few CASSLGALGSGNTIYF TGTGCCAGCAGCTTAGGGGCGCTGGGGAGTGGAAACACCATATATTTT
TRBJ2-5 NA TRBV11-2 many CASSLGWGLETQYF TGTGCCAGCAGCTTAGGTTGGGGGCTAGAGACCCAGTACTTC
TRBJ1-4 NA TRBV7-2 many CASSKYGLNSGPTEKLFF TGTGCCAGCAGCAAATACGGGCTTAACAGCGGACCGACTGAAAAACTGTTTTTT
TRBJ2-7 TRBD1 TRBV12-3/TRBV12-4 many CASRQDRGRHEQYF TGTGCCAGCAGGCAGGACAGGGGACGGCACGAGCAGTACTTC
TRBJ2-5 TRBD2 TRBV20-1 many CSARIAGVQETQYF TGCAGTGCTAGAATCGCGGGAGTCCAAGAGACCCAGTACTTC
TRBJ2-1 TRBD2 TRBV29-1 NA CSVTLAGDEQFF TGCAGCGTTACACTAGCGGGAGATGAGCAGTTCTTC
TRBJ2-7 NA TRBV10-3 NA CAIRDRTRSYEQYF TGTGCCATCAGAGACAGGACCCGCTCCTACGAGCAGTACTTC
TRBJ2-7 NA TRBV7-2 many CASSLVGREQYF TGTGCCAGCAGCTTGGTCGGCCGCGAGCAGTACTTC
TRBJ1-2 TRBD1 TRBV6-9 many CARKDKDRGRYGYTF TGTGCCAGGAAGGACAAGGACAGGGGGAGATATGGCTACACCTTC
TRBJ2-2 NA TRBV10-3 NA CAISARGRGNTGELFF TGTGCCATCAGTGCTCGCGGTCGCGGCAACACCGGGGAGCTGTTTTTT
TRBJ2-5 NA TRBV2 NA CASDRGQETQYF TGTGCCAGCGATAGGGGTCAAGAGACCCAGTACTTC
TRBJ2-1 TRBD2 TRBV28 many CASVNTPGTSGRSSNEQFF TGTGCCAGCGTTAATACCCCCGGGACTAGCGGAAGATCTAGCAATGAGCAGTTCTTC
TRBJ2-7 NA TRBV20-1 few CSGSSGHSYEQYF TGCAGTGGGTCCTCGGGACACTCCTACGAGCAGTACTTC
TRBJ2-1 TRBD2 TRBV3-1 many CASSQDAVLAGGRFYNEQFF TGTGCCAGCAGCCAAGATGCCGTGCTAGCGGGGGGGCGGTTTTACAATGAGCAGTTCTTC
TRBJ2-3 NA TRBV5-1 few CASSSSRSGQNQNTQYF TGCGCCAGCAGCTCTTCCCGTTCTGGACAGAACCAGAATACGCAGTATTTT
TRBJ2-7 TRBD1 TRBV14 NA CASRPGGTGAYEQYF TGTGCCAGCAGACCCGGGGGGACAGGGGCCTACGAGCAGTACTTC
TRBJ2-1 TRBD2 TRBV20-1 NA CSARGLAADYNEQFF TGCAGTGCTAGAGGACTAGCGGCTGACTACAATGAGCAGTTCTTC
TRBJ2-7 NA TRBV7-2 many CASSLVERDRYEQYF TGTGCCAGCAGCTTAGTGGAGCGGGACAGATACGAGCAGTACTTC
TRBJ2-3 TRBD1 TRBV4-3 few CASSSTGRRDTQYF TGCGCCAGCAGCTCGACAGGGCGTAGGGATACGCAGTATTTT
TRBJ1-1 NA TRBV6-1 many CASSSMGNTEAFF TGTGCCAGCAGTTCAATGGGGAACACTGAAGCTTTCTTT
TRBJ1-3 NA TRBV7-2 many CASSLGSSGNTIYF TGTGCCAGCAGCTTAGGCAGCTCTGGAAACACCATATATTTT
TRBJ1-1 NA TRBV20-1 many CSAGRDGVMNTEAFF TGCAGTGCTGGCCGGGACGGAGTTATGAACACTGAAGCTTTCTTT
TRBJ2-5 TRBD2 TRBV7-2 many CASSPMLGRQETQYF TGTGCCAGCAGCCCAATGCTCGGGAGGCAAGAGACCCAGTACTTC
TRBJ2-3 NA TRBV20-1 few CSARTWADTQYF TGCAGTGCGCGGACCTGGGCAGATACGCAGTATTTT
TRBJ2-3 NA TRBV7-8 NA CAGSLDGQPTDTQYF TGTGCCGGCAGCTTAGATGGACAGCCCACAGATACGCAGTATTTT
TRBJ1-1 TRBD1 TRBV28 many CASSPPTGLNTEAFF TGTGCCAGCAGCCCCCCGACAGGGCTGAACACTGAAGCTTTCTTT
TRBJ2-1 TRBD1 TRBV7-2 many CASSPSAQGSYNEQFF TGTGCCAGCAGCCCCTCGGCACAGGGGTCCTACAATGAGCAGTTCTTC
TRBJ1-5 NA TRBV25-1 many CASSESGSHQPQHF TGTGCCAGCAGTGAATCGGGGAGTCATCAGCCCCAGCATTTT
TRBJ2-2 NA TRBV12-5 many CASGRDIGELFF TGTGCTAGTGGGAGGGATATCGGGGAGCTGTTTTTT
TRBJ2-6 NA TRBV7-2 many CASSSYRELYAGANVLTF TGTGCCAGCAGCTCTTACAGGGAACTTTACGCTGGGGCCAACGTCCTGACTTTC
TRBJ2-3 TRBD1 TRBV11-2 few CASSSSVRTGRDTQYF TGTGCCAGCAGCTCCAGCGTGAGGACAGGGCGAGATACGCAGTATTTT
TRBJ1-2 NA TRBV14 NA CASSPRQDPNYGYTF TGTGCCAGCAGCCCTCGACAGGATCCTAACTATGGCTACACCTTC
TRBJ1-1 NA TRBV6-8 NA CASIKEGYGNTEAFF TGTGCCAGCATCAAAGAAGGGTATGGGAACACTGAAGCTTTCTTT
TRBJ1-4 TRBD1 TRBV12-3/TRBV12-4 NA CASSHRQGPFEKLFF TGTGCCAGCAGCCACAGACAGGGTCCGTTTGAAAAACTGTTTTTT
TRBJ2-2 TRBD2 TRBV7-6 few CASSLAGRADTGELFF TGTGCCAGCAGCTTAGCGGGGAGGGCCGACACCGGGGAGCTGTTTTTT
TRBJ2-3 TRBD2 TRBV6-2/TRBV6-3 many CASSRRGTSGRKSTDTQYF TGTGCCAGCAGCCGACGCGGGACTAGCGGGAGGAAGAGCACAGATACGCAGTATTTT
TRBJ2-7 NA TRBV5-1 few CASSSTPAPYYEQYF TGCGCCAGCAGCTCCACTCCAGCCCCTTACTACGAGCAGTACTTC
TRBJ1-1 NA TRBV28 NA CASRDMRTVNTEAFF TGTGCCAGCAGGGATATGAGGACGGTGAACACTGAAGCTTTCTTT
TRBJ1-1 NA TRBV6-1 many CASSNRENTEAFF TGTGCCAGCAGCAACAGGGAGAACACTGAAGCTTTCTTT
TRBJ1-5 TRBD1 TRBV6-1 many CASRQGASNQPQHF TGTGCCAGCAGACAGGGGGCTAGCAATCAGCCCCAGCATTTT
TRBJ2-7 NA TRBV30 NA CAWSPPPWNEQYF TGTGCCTGGAGTCCGCCCCCGTGGAACGAGCAGTACTTC
TRBJ2-1 NA TRBV19 NA CASSISYLNEQFF TGTGCCAGTAGTATCTCCTACCTAAATGAGCAGTTCTTC
TRBJ2-6 NA TRBV29-1 many CSVGSVSGANVLTF TGCAGCGTTGGATCAGTCTCTGGGGCCAACGTCCTGACTTTC
TRBJ2-2 NA TRBV24-1 many CATSDLQGPGELFF TGTGCCACCAGTGATCTTCAAGGCCCCGGGGAGCTGTTTTTT
TRBJ1-1 NA TRBV6-6 NA CASSVGGYTEAFF TGTGCCAGCAGTGTCGGGGGGTACACTGAAGCTTTCTTT
TRBJ2-1 TRBD2 TRBV20-1 few CSASLAGGRGSYNEQFF TGCAGTGCTAGCCTAGCGGGAGGCCGGGGCTCCTACAATGAGCAGTTCTTC